A single sample gave rise to the 20 T cell receptor beta chains below, sequenced in a study of T cell responses to AZD1222 COVID-19 vaccine. Profiled with immunoSEQ multiplex PCR; TCRdb holds only in-frame clones, not every one. The repertoire holds around 150,000 clones, with 85% to 95% as singletons. The sequencing used peripheral blood, collected 28 days after the second AZD1222 dose. Receptors were obtained from an adult who received the AZD1222 COVID-19 vaccine.

This clone was counted once. This chain connects TRBV11-1 to TRBJ2-7, with a possible D match to TRBD1 (6 bases). The V gene lost 0 bases and the J gene lost 0 bases, with 12 bases spanning the gap. Looked up from germline, CDR1 is SGHAT and CDR2 is FQDESV (reference sequence). This CDR3 contains 16 residues. The CDR3 region has the DNA TGTGCCAGCAGCTTAGCGGACAGTCGGAGCTCCTACGAGCAGTACTTC. Its protein product is CASSLADSRSSYEQYF.

The V and J genes are TRBV7-3 and TRBJ1-1; possibly TRBD1 for D (6 bases). From germline, CDR1 is SGHTA and CDR2 FQGTGA. The V end lost 5 bases, the J end lost 6 bases, and 22 bases lay between the germline ends. The CDR3 covers 16 residues. CDR3 sequence (DNA): TGTGCCAGCAGCCCCGGTGCGGGCAGGGGAAGTGCTGAAGCTTTCTTT. It encodes CASSPGAGRGSAEAFF.

The V and J genes are TRBV19 and TRBJ1-2; D might be TRBD1 (6 bases). Per germline, CDR1 LNHDA and CDR2 SQIVND (reference sequence). The CDR3 extends over 13 amino acids. V was shortened by 5 bases and J by 8 bases, with 15 bases between the two germline ends. Here the CDR3 DNA reads TGTGCCAGTAGTGCCTACAGGGAACGAGGCTACACCTTC. As protein: CASSAYRERGYTF.

The gene calls are TRBV7-9 and TRBJ1-1; a possible D gene is TRBD1 (6 bases). The CDR3 is made up of 9 amino acids. The ends were cut back, 11 bases at V and 11 bases at J, with 12 bases in the middle. Germline loops: CDR1 SEHNR, CDR2 FQNEAQ (reference sequence). CDR3 nucleotides: TGTGCCTTGGGGGCGGGTGCTTTCTTT. Translated: CALGAGAFF.

This clone appeared once. V is TRBV5-4 and J is TRBJ2-7; 8 bases map to TRBD1. This CDR3 spans 14 amino acids. Germline values: CDR1 SGHNT, CDR2 YYREEE (reference sequence). V shed 1 base and J 2 bases; nucleotides not matched to a gene: 2. CDR3 bases: TGTGCCAGCAGCTTGTGGGACAGGACCTACGAGCAGTACTTC. It codes for CASSLWDRTYEQYF. The complete variable domain, with remaining parts taken from reference TRBV5-4 and TRBJ2-7, reads ETGVTQSPTHLIKTRGQQVTLRCSSQSGHNTVSWYQQALGQGPQFIFQYYREEENGRGNFPPRFSGLQFPNYSSELNVNALELDDSALYLCASSLWDRTYEQYFGPGTRLTVT.

This chain connects TRBV10-3 to TRBJ1-3; TRBD1 is a possible D gene (5 bases). CDR1 is ENHRY and CDR2 is SYGVKD in the germline V gene. The CDR3 covers 14 residues. V dropped 3 bases and J dropped 4 bases, with 10 bases sitting between them. In nucleotides, the CDR3 is TGTGCCATCAGTGAACCGGACATGGGAAACACCATATATTTT. It yields the protein CAISEPDMGNTIYF.

The chain carries TRBV7-9 and TRBJ2-1; D gene uncertain. The germline CDR1 and CDR2 sequences are SEHNR and FQNEAQ (reference sequence). The CDR3 has 13 amino acids. Trimming removed 1 base from V and 7 bases from J, with 8 bases in between. The CDR3 sequence is CASSLGPENEQFF. CDR3 sequence (DNA): TGTGCCAGCAGCTTAGGCCCGGAGAATGAGCAGTTCTTC.

This chain links TRBV30 with TRBJ1-3; perhaps TRBD1 as D (5 bases). The CDR3 runs 13 residues. V was trimmed by 7 bases and J by 6 bases, leaving 16 bases between them. CDR1 is GTSNPN, CDR2 SVGIG, per germline (reference sequence). CDR3 coding DNA: TGTGCCTCCGCAGGGAGCCGCGCAAACACCATATATTTT. Protein sequence: CASAGSRANTIYF.

The chain is built from TRBV2 and TRBJ2-7; D unresolved. Germline V gene lookup returns CDR1 SNHLY and CDR2 FYNNEI. V was cut by 5 bases and J by 3 bases, with 8 bases left in between. The CDR3 has 12 residues. Written as DNA, the CDR3 is TGTGCCAGCAGTCCCGGGCTCTACGAGCAGTACTTC. Residues: CASSPGLYEQYF. The full variable domain, with the rest looked up from reference TRBV2 and TRBJ2-7, is EPEVTQTPSHQVTQMGQEVILRCVPISNHLYFYWYRQILGQKVEFLVSFYNNEISEKSEIFDDQFSVERPDGSNFTLKIRSTKLEDSAMYFCASSPGLYEQYFGPGTRLTVT.

The chain has TRBV7-2 and TRBJ2-3; TRBD2 is a possible D gene (7 bases). V was clipped by 1 base and J by 0 bases, with 14 bases between them. The CDR3 spans 17 residues. Germline V gene lookup returns CDR1 SGHTA and CDR2 FQGNSA. For the CDR3, the DNA is TGTGCCAGCAGCTTAGTGGGGGGGCCCTCTAGCACAGATACGCAGTATTTT. It encodes CASSLVGGPSSTDTQYF.

The gene calls are TRBV19 and TRBJ1-3; a weak D match, TRBD1 (5 bases). Trimming cost V 6 bases and J 4 bases, with 13 bases left between them. Germline lookup yields CDR1 LNHDA and CDR2 SQIVND (reference sequence). This CDR3 has 14 residues. CDR3 in amino acids: CASRGGMPGNTIYF. The CDR3 DNA is TGTGCCAGTAGGGGGGGGATGCCGGGAAACACCATATATTTT.

This rearrangement joins TRBV5-8 to TRBJ1-2; D unclear. The germline gives CDR1 SGHTS, CDR2 YDEGEE. CDR3 size: 15 residues. V was trimmed by 0 bases and J by 2 bases, leaving 11 bases between them. DNA of the CDR3: TGTGCCAGCAGCTTGGGATCAGCAAGAAACTATGGCTACACCTTC. Its translation: CASSLGSARNYGYTF.

The chain recombines TRBV4-2 with TRBJ2-2; D may be TRBD1 or TRBD2 (6 bases each). Trimming left V 1 base short and J 5 bases short, with 11 bases between. CDR1 and CDR2 (germline): LGHNA, YNFKEQ. CDR3 length equals 15 residues. CDR3 residues: CASSQAEGETGELFF. In DNA, the CDR3 is TGTGCCAGCAGCCAAGCGGAGGGGGAGACCGGGGAGCTGTTTTTT.

This clone was recorded only once. The V call is TRBV2, the J call TRBJ1-2; D may be TRBD1 (5 bases). Trimming pared 6 bases from V and 0 bases from J, leaving 17 bases between. CDR3 length: 16 amino acids. The germline V gene encodes CDR1 SNHLY and CDR2 FYNNEI. The CDR3 DNA follows: TGTGCCAGCAGGCCTCAGGGTTACCCGCCTAACTATGGCTACACCTTC. It is translated as CASRPQGYPPNYGYTF.

The chain has TRBV7-9 and TRBJ2-7, with D possibly TRBD1 on 5 matching bases. Germline CDR1 SEHNR, CDR2 FQNEAQ (reference sequence). This CDR3 spans 14 amino acids. With 5 bases removed from V and 6 bases from J, the gap between germline ends came to 17 bases. The CDR3 DNA follows: TGTGCCAGCAGCGACAGTGGCTCACGTCTCGAGCAGTACTTC. Protein product: CASSDSGSRLEQYF.

This chain's CDR3 is CASSEKVGGGNEQFF. For the CDR3, the DNA is TGTGCCAGCAGTGAGAAAGTGGGGGGAGGCAATGAGCAGTTCTTC. V is TRBV6-4 and J is TRBJ2-1, with D tentatively TRBD2 (6 bases). V was pared by 3 bases and J by 6 bases, with 15 bases between. From germline, CDR1 is MRHNA and CDR2 SNTAGT. The CDR3 is 15 amino acids.

The V and J genes are TRBV29-1 and TRBJ2-5; 9 bases are shared with TRBD2. The germline CDR1 and CDR2 sequences are SQVTM and ANQGSEA. The V and J ends lost 7 bases and 3 bases, in that order; junction bases with no gene match: 9. The CDR3 has 14 amino acids. For the CDR3, the DNA is TGCAGCGGCCTAGAGCGGGGGGTTGAAGAGACCCAGTACTTC. Protein product: CSGLERGVEETQYF.

The rearrangement links TRBV4-1 to TRBJ2-3; TRBD2 is a possible D gene (6 bases). V dropped 3 bases and J dropped 2 bases, with 15 bases sitting between them. The CDR3 covers 16 residues. CDR1 is MGHRA, CDR2 YSYEKL, per germline. CDR3 protein: CASSHVGTSLTDTQYF. CDR3 nucleotides: TGCGCCAGCAGCCATGTTGGGACTTCACTCACAGATACGCAGTATTTT.

This chain connects TRBV7-8 to TRBJ1-5; no clear D. The CDR3 covers 14 residues. Germline-derived CDR1 and CDR2 are SGHVS and FQNEAQ. V lost 2 bases and J 3 bases, leaving 8 bases between the germline ends. For the CDR3, the DNA is TGTGCCAGCAGCTTAATCGGCCTCAATCAGCCCCAGCATTTT. Encoded protein: CASSLIGLNQPQHF.

The chain has TRBV30 and TRBJ1-2; D is unclear. The germline V and J ends were trimmed by 3 bases and 7 bases, with 9 bases remaining between them. Germline assignment: CDR1 GTSNPN and CDR2 SVGIG (reference sequence). The CDR3 spans 11 residues. The CDR3 is CAWRGLSGYTF. CDR3 coding DNA: TGTGCCTGGAGGGGGTTAAGTGGCTACACCTTC.